This T cell receptor beta chain was found in a study of blood T cell repertoires in COVID-19. Study context: Italy, Spain and the United States were the sources of the convalescent and acute COVID-19 samples.

Germline loops: CDR1 SGHRS, CDR2 YFSETQ. V dropped 3 bases and J dropped 11; count of bases not matched to a gene: 5. This CDR3 spans 14 amino acids. Per the authors' pipeline: Using reference gene primer amplification, nucleated cell counts were estimated. Libraries were prepared by immunoSEQ multiplex PCR; TCRdb keeps only in-frame clonotypes and omits some of them. V and J calls and clone size follow that table, whereas D and trimming were derived from the DNA. The data hold under 250,000 clones, with approximately 78% observed a single time. This clone has a single count. A Seattle source enrolled patients during active infection and followed them longitudinally.

The J gene is TRBJ2-1, the V gene TRBV5-1, with 13 bases matching TRBD2. Specimen: peripheral blood. The TCR comes from a woman between 70 and 85 years old with COVID-19, enrolled during active disease. The chain's CDR3 is CASSSGLAGTQQFF. The DNA for the CDR3 is TGCGCCAGCAGCTCGGGACTAGCGGGGACCCAGCAGTTCTTC.